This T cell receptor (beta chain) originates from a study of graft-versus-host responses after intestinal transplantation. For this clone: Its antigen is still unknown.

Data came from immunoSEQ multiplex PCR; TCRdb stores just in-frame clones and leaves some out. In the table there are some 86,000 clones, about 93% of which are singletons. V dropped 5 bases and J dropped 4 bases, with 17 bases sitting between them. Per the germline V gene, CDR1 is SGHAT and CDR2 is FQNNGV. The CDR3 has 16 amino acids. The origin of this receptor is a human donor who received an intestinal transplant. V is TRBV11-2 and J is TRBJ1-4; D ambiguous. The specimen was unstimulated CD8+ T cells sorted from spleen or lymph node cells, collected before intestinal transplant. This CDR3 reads CASSPEAGRSNEKLFF. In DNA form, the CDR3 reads TGTGCCAGCAGCCCGGAGGCAGGCAGGAGTAATGAAAAACTGTTTTTT.